The entry below describes one TCR beta chain. The target antigen is unknown. The data were taken from a study of CD8+CD57+ T cells in acquired aplastic anemia. The overall study: Sorted CD4+ and CD8+ cells yielded DNA averaging approximately 3 ug.

Study observations and caveats: Statistical testing detected no significant gap in CD8+ Simpson's diversity between patients and controls.

It was genomic DNA that served as the template for profiling TCR beta VDJ and CDR3. TCRdb called the reads again in MiXCR, with one record for every CDR3 protein. The data contain over 200,000 distinct CDR3 sequences, around 60% of them seen just once; the ten biggest clones take up over 25%. Trimming left V 5 bases short and J 4 bases short, with 23 bases between. The CDR3 runs to 17 residues. Looked up from germline, CDR1 is SGHTA and CDR2 is FQGTGA. The sequencing input was sorted CD4+, CD8+, or CD8+CD57+ T cells (not recorded which) from PBMCs. This clonotype was sampled from a human donor in good health. This chain connects TRBV7-3 to TRBJ1-1; D remains unclear. Written as DNA, the CDR3 is TGTGCCAGCAGCCCCGATCCCCGAGTTGCGGGGATCACTGAAGCTTTCTTT. This gives the protein CASSPDPRVAGITEAFF.